Listed below are T cell receptor beta chains from one sample, sequenced in a study of radiotherapy plus CTLA-4 blockade in lung cancer. Produced via immunoSEQ multiplex PCR; TCRdb's table is partial and in-frame only. The sample has more than 95,000 clones, roughly 74% seen once. Sequenced material: peripheral blood, taken from a patient treated with radiotherapy plus ipilimumab. Receptors were obtained from a human donor with non-small cell lung cancer who had a partial response to radiotherapy plus ipilimumab. Some clones in this sample may be carry-over from other donors' samples. Each CDR3 is given with its conserved first and last residue.

CDR3aa: CASSLKTSGGGDTQYF; v_gene: TRBV5-1; j_gene: TRBJ2-3
CDR3aa: CASSLPDRGSEQYF; v_gene: TRBV7-2; j_gene: .
CDR3aa: CSVIRGQGDTQYF; v_gene: TRBV29-1; j_gene: TRBJ2-3
CDR3aa: CASSVDVGREQFF; v_gene: TRBV9; j_gene: TRBJ2-1
CDR3aa: CASSRTGGRNSPLHF; v_gene: TRBV6-5; j_gene: TRBJ1-6
CDR3aa: CASSPLAGGTYNEQFF; v_gene: TRBV9; j_gene: TRBJ2-1
CDR3aa: CASSAQPSGRNTGELFF; v_gene: TRBV9; j_gene: TRBJ2-2
CDR3aa: CATNLRTGGSPLHF; v_gene: TRBV15; j_gene: TRBJ1-6
CDR3aa: CASSPLSGVLNTEAFF; v_gene: TRBV7-7; j_gene: TRBJ1-1
CDR3aa: CASGGQGGGAFF; v_gene: TRBV2; j_gene: TRBJ1-1
CDR3aa: CASSLRGRGVNEQFF; v_gene: TRBV5-6; j_gene: TRBJ2-1
CDR3aa: CASVGASKASDEQFF; v_gene: TRBV19; j_gene: TRBJ2-1
CDR3aa: CASVRGGTDTQYF; v_gene: TRBV19; j_gene: TRBJ2-3
CDR3aa: CASSVEGQFGANVLTF; v_gene: TRBV9; j_gene: TRBJ2-6
CDR3aa: CASTPRAGLDEQYF; v_gene: TRBV6-5; j_gene: TRBJ2-7
CDR3aa: CASSPLAGGDGEQYF; v_gene: TRBV6-5; j_gene: TRBJ2-7
CDR3aa: CATTAAANTEAFF; v_gene: TRBV18; j_gene: TRBJ1-1
CDR3aa: CASSLWYGGASTEAFF; v_gene: TRBV5-4; j_gene: TRBJ1-1
CDR3aa: CASRQQPQETQYF; v_gene: TRBV2; j_gene: TRBJ2-5
CDR3aa: CASSSSYEQYF; v_gene: TRBV11-2; j_gene: TRBJ2-7
CDR3aa: CASSYSGDSTYEQYF; v_gene: TRBV6-5; j_gene: TRBJ2-7
CDR3aa: CASREQYF; v_gene: TRBV21-1; j_gene: TRBJ2-5
CDR3aa: CASSLGDTGGHGYTF; v_gene: TRBV5-5; j_gene: TRBJ1-2
CDR3aa: CASRSSRGRGRWEQYF; v_gene: TRBV11-2; j_gene: TRBJ2-7
CDR3aa: CASSSPGQGKGPQYF; v_gene: TRBV28; j_gene: TRBJ2-5
CDR3aa: CASSPGGRSNEKLFF; v_gene: TRBV11-2; j_gene: TRBJ1-4
CDR3aa: CASSYFRGHYGYTF; v_gene: TRBV6-5; j_gene: TRBJ1-2
CDR3aa: CASSLALGAGNTGELFF; v_gene: TRBV7-2; j_gene: TRBJ2-2
CDR3aa: CATSRPPGKTQYF; v_gene: TRBV15; j_gene: TRBJ2-5
CDR3aa: CASSPGQGPYEQYF; v_gene: TRBV7-6; j_gene: TRBJ2-7
CDR3aa: CASRPQGDSGGYTF; v_gene: TRBV6-5; j_gene: TRBJ1-2
CDR3aa: CASSPARENIQYF; v_gene: TRBV28; j_gene: TRBJ2-4
CDR3aa: CASSRGGEAGLYEQYF; v_gene: TRBV5-1; j_gene: TRBJ2-7
CDR3aa: CASSSPRDSKTGELFF; v_gene: TRBV4-1; j_gene: TRBJ2-2
CDR3aa: CATEGGQNYGYTF; v_gene: TRBV28; j_gene: TRBJ1-2
CDR3aa: CASSQVWNTEAFF; v_gene: TRBV4-3; j_gene: TRBJ1-1
CDR3aa: CSVVEQETQYF; v_gene: TRBV29-1; j_gene: TRBJ2-5
CDR3aa: CASTTTGTVTEAFF; v_gene: TRBV6-5; j_gene: TRBJ1-1
CDR3aa: CASSAHRTSAMGQYF; v_gene: TRBV6-1; j_gene: TRBJ2-7
CDR3aa: CASSRLGRTGETQYF; v_gene: TRBV27; j_gene: TRBJ2-5
CDR3aa: CASRGAGQSYNEQFF; v_gene: TRBV5-4; j_gene: TRBJ2-1
CDR3aa: CASSVGGGNNSPLHF; v_gene: TRBV9; j_gene: TRBJ1-6
CDR3aa: CASKRPTSASSYEQYF; v_gene: TRBV28; j_gene: TRBJ2-7
CDR3aa: CASSFMAGDNEQFF; v_gene: TRBV7-2; j_gene: TRBJ2-1
CDR3aa: CASSIDGGLQPQHF; v_gene: TRBV19; j_gene: TRBJ1-5
CDR3aa: CASSLVSGTDTQYF; v_gene: TRBV7-2; j_gene: TRBJ2-3
CDR3aa: CASSSPPDRVPAQYF; v_gene: TRBV28; j_gene: TRBJ2-5
CDR3aa: CASSLLDRNTEAFF; v_gene: TRBV5-4; j_gene: TRBJ1-1